This T cell receptor beta chain was sequenced in a study of T-cell memory formation after mild COVID-19. Looking at the study overall: Largely donor-specific sequence clusters came from two donors.

Deletions cut 5 bases from V and 6 bases from J, with 13 bases between. Germline loops: CDR1 MNHEY, CDR2 SMNVEV (reference sequence). The CDR3 totals 13 residues. cDNA libraries for TCR alpha and TCR beta, carrying sample barcodes and UMIs, came from 5'RACE with constant-segment primers. TCRdb itself ran the 5' RACE reads through MiXCR, one entry per CDR3 protein. The sample has roughly 500,000 distinct CDR3 sequences; 20% are singletons. The rearrangement uses TRBV27 and TRBJ1-2; a weak D match, TRBD1 (6 bases). The sample taken for sequencing was PBMCs or a T cell subset sorted from them (not recorded which). The TCR comes from an adult woman who had mild COVID-19 (a few samples of this study predate the infection). Cell type and time point are not known. CDR3 nucleotides: TGTGCCAGCAGTAGTACAGGGTTGGATGGCTACACCTTC. Its protein is CASSSTGLDGYTF.